These T cell receptor beta chains were read from a single sample in a study of blood T cell repertoires in COVID-19. TCRdb's copy holds only in-frame clones and misses some; the assay was immunoSEQ multiplex PCR. In the table there are more than 250,000 clones, more than 75% of which are singletons. Sequencing was carried out using PBMCs or T cells enriched from blood (not recorded which). All receptors come from a woman between 18 and 29 years old who had recovered from COVID-19. The CDR3 runs from the conserved cysteine through the conserved F or W. The D gene is left open where the match is weak. Part of the rows lack a size; the others show once, few, many or a class for expanded clones.

D	V	size	J	length	DNA	CDR3
.	TRBV18	.	TRBJ1-1	15	TGTGCCAGCTCACCCGGGGAGGTCGAGACCACTGAAGCTTTCTTT	CASSPGEVETTEAFF
TRBD1	TRBV7-3	once	TRBJ2-3	14	TGTGCCAGCAGCCATCAGGGGGCCGTAGATACGCAGTATTTT	CASSHQGAVDTQYF
.	TRBV15	few	TRBJ2-2	13	TGTGCCACCAGCAGAGACCCTAACTTGGAGCTGTTTTTT	CATSRDPNLELFF
.	TRBV27	.	TRBJ1-3	15	TGTGCCAGCAGCCCCGCAGGATTTTCTGGAAACACCATATATTTT	CASSPAGFSGNTIYF
TRBD1	TRBV5-4	.	TRBJ1-2	15	TGTGCCAGCAGCCGATACCCCGACAGGGGGGATGGCTACACCTTC	CASSRYPDRGDGYTF
TRBD1	TRBV9	.	TRBJ2-1	16	TGTGCCAGCAGCGTAGGGTTTACAGGGGGCTTTCGAGAGCAGTTCTTC	CASSVGFTGGFREQFF
.	TRBV29-1	.	TRBJ1-6	12	TGCAGCGTGCGAGACAGTAATTCACCCCTCCACTTT	CSVRDSNSPLHF
TRBD2	TRBV7-8	.	TRBJ2-1	15	TGTGCCAGCAGCCCCCGACTAGCGGGGGGCAATGAGCAGTTCTTC	CASSPRLAGGNEQFF
.	TRBV7-9	.	TRBJ2-1	18	TGTGCCAGCAGCTTATCCCCTAAAGCAGATAGCGGATACAATGAGCAGTTCTTC	CASSLSPKADSGYNEQFF
.	TRBV19	.	TRBJ1-2	12	TGTGCCAGTAGTGGGCAGGGACTTGGCTACACCTTC	CASSGQGLGYTF
.	TRBV11-3	.	TRBJ2-7	15	TGTGCCAGCAGCAAGACGGGGCAGGGGATATACGAGCAGTACTTC	CASSKTGQGIYEQYF
.	TRBV7-8	.	TRBJ1-1	14	TGTGCCAGCAGCTTAGAAGGGGGTGGTACTGAAGCTTTCTTT	CASSLEGGGTEAFF
.	TRBV30	.	TRBJ2-7	17	TGTGCCTGGAGTGTTAGGGGGTCTAAGACAACCCCCCACGAGCAGTACTTC	CAWSVRGSKTTPHEQYF
.	TRBV29-1	.	TRBJ1-2	15	TGCAGCCCGCAGACCGTCGACAGTCGCGACTATGGCTACACCTTC	CSPQTVDSRDYGYTF
TRBD1	TRBV28	few	TRBJ1-1	15	TGTGCCAGCAGCCCCTATCTTGGGACAGGGGAGGAAGCTTTCTTT	CASSPYLGTGEEAFF
TRBD1	TRBV19	.	TRBJ1-5	17	TGTGCCAGTAGACGGACAGGGGCGTGGGATAGCAATCAGCCCCAGCATTTT	CASRRTGAWDSNQPQHF
.	TRBV27	.	TRBJ2-7	13	TGTGCCAGCAGTTCGAGGTACTCCTACGAGCAGTACTTC	CASSSRYSYEQYF
TRBD2	TRBV11-2	.	TRBJ2-3	17	TGTGCCAGCACCCTGCGGACTAGCGGGGCCTCAGGGGATACGCAGTATTTT	CASTLRTSGASGDTQYF
TRBD2	TRBV10-1	.	TRBJ2-1	18	TGCGCCAGCAGTGAGCAGGGACTAGCGGGAGGGTCCTACAATGAGCAGTTCTTC	CASSEQGLAGGSYNEQFF
.	TRBV11-3	.	TRBJ2-3	15	TGTGCCAGCAGCTTAGGCGGGACTTCTTCAGATACGCAGTATTTT	CASSLGGTSSDTQYF
TRBD1	TRBV3-1/TRBV3-2	few	TRBJ1-6	13	TGTGCCAGCAGCCAAGACAGGGGGCGACCCCTCCACTTT	CASSQDRGRPLHF
.	TRBV6-5	.	TRBJ2-7	12	TGTGCCAGCAGCCCGGGGGCCTACGAGCAGTACTTC	CASSPGAYEQYF
.	TRBV5-5	.	TRBJ1-1	14	TGTGCCAGCACGAGCAGGGGTTGGGACACTGAAGCTTTCTTT	CASTSRGWDTEAFF
.	TRBV13	.	TRBJ1-2	12	TGTGCCAGCTACCGGGGATTCTATGGCTACACCTTC	CASYRGFYGYTF
.	TRBV7-9	once	TRBJ2-7	16	TGTGCCAGCAGCCCATCGTGGGCAGGGATCAGCTACGAGCAGTACTTC	CASSPSWAGISYEQYF
TRBD2	TRBV4-1	.	TRBJ2-1	16	TGCGCCAGCAGCCTGACTACTAGCGCCACTTACAATGAGCAGTTCTTC	CASSLTTSATYNEQFF
.	TRBV19	.	TRBJ2-3	12	TGTGCCAGTAGTCCCCGTGGAGGCCTGCAGTATTTT	CASSPRGGLQYF
TRBD1	TRBV5-6	.	TRBJ1-1	16	TGTGCCAGCAGTTATTTCAACAGGGGCTTTGGGACTGAAGCTTTCTTT	CASSYFNRGFGTEAFF
TRBD1	TRBV7-8	.	TRBJ2-7	15	TGTGCCAGCAGCCGCCCGCCGGGACAGGACTACGAGCAGTACTTC	CASSRPPGQDYEQYF
TRBD1	TRBV28	.	TRBJ1-2	13	TGTGCCAGCAGTCCTCCGGGACAGGCCGGCTACACCTTC	CASSPPGQAGYTF
.	TRBV2	.	TRBJ1-4	15	TGTGCCAGCAGCCTCTGGCTGGTGACTGATGAAAAACTGTTTTTT	CASSLWLVTDEKLFF
.	TRBV27	.	TRBJ2-7	12	TGTGCCAGCAGTTTACTAGGAGGCGAGCAGTACTTC	CASSLLGGEQYF
.	TRBV28	.	TRBJ2-5	16	TGTGCCAGCACGCCCTCACGGACAGCTGACCAAGAGACCCAGTACTTC	CASTPSRTADQETQYF
.	TRBV5-1	once	TRBJ1-1	15	TGCGCCAGCAGCTACCTCACAGCTACTAACACTGAAGCTTTCTTT	CASSYLTATNTEAFF
TRBD2	TRBV2	.	TRBJ2-2	15	TGTGCCAGCAGTCTAGCTAGCGGGAGGACCGGGGAGCTGTTTTTT	CASSLASGRTGELFF
TRBD2	TRBV5-1	.	TRBJ2-7	14	TGCGCCAGCAAAAATAGCGGGGATGCCTACGAGCAGTACTTC	CASKNSGDAYEQYF
TRBD1	TRBV6-5	.	TRBJ1-4	14	TGTGCCAGCAGGACAGGGGCAACTAATGAAAAACTGTTTTTT	CASRTGATNEKLFF
TRBD2	TRBV19	.	TRBJ2-1	14	TGTGCCAGTAGTATTAAAGGACTAGTAGCTGAGCAGTTCTTC	CASSIKGLVAEQFF
TRBD2	TRBV6-1	.	TRBJ2-7	15	TGTGCCAGCAGTGAAGCCCAATTACTAGCGGACGAGCAGTACTTC	CASSEAQLLADEQYF